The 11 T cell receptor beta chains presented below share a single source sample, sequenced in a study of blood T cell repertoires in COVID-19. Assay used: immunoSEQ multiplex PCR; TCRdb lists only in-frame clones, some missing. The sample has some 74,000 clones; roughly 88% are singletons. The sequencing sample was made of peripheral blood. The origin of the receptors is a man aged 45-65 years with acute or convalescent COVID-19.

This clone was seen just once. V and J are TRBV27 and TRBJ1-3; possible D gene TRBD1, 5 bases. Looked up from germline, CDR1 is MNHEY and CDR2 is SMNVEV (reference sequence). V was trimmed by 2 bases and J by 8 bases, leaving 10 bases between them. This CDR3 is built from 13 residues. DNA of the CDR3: TGTGCCAGCAGTTTAAATAGGGGTGACACCATATATTTT. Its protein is CASSLNRGDTIYF.

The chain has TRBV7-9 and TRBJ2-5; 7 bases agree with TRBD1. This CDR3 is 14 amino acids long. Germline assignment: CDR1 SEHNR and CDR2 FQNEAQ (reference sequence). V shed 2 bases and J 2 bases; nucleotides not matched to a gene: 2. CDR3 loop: CASSLSRGQETQYF. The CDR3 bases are TGTGCCAGCAGCTTATCCAGGGGGCAAGAGACCCAGTACTTC.

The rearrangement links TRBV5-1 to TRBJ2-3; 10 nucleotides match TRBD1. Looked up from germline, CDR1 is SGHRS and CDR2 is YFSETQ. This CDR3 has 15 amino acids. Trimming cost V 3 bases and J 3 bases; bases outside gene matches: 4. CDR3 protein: CASSSGQGGTDTQYF. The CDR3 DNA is TGCGCCAGCAGCTCAGGACAGGGGGGAACAGATACGCAGTATTTT.

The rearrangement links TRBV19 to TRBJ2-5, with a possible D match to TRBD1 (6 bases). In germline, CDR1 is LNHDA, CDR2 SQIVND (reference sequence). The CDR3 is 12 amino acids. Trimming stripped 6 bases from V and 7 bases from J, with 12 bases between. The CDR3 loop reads CASSRTVGTQYF. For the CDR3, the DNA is TGTGCCAGTAGCAGGACAGTGGGGACCCAGTACTTC.

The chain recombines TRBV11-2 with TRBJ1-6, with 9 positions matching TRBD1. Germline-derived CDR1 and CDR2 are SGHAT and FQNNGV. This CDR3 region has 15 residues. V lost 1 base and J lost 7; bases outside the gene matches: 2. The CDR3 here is CASSLAQGANSPLHF. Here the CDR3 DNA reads TGTGCCAGCAGCTTAGCACAGGGGGCCAATTCACCCCTCCACTTT.

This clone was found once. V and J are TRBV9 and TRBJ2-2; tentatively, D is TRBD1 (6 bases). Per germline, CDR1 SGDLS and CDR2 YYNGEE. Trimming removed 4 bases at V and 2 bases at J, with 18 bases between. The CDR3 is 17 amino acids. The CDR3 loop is CASSSGRGQTNTGELFF. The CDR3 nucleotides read TGTGCCAGCAGCAGTGGCAGGGGCCAAACCAACACCGGGGAGCTGTTTTTT.

CDR3 coding DNA: TGTGCCAGCAGGCCGGGACAGGGCCCCGACACTGAAGCTTTCTTT. It codes for CASRPGQGPDTEAFF. This sequence joins TRBV4-2 and TRBJ1-1, with 9 nucleotides matching TRBD1. V lost 6 bases and J lost 3; bases outside the gene matches: 8. This CDR3 has 15 residues. Germline values: CDR1 LGHNA, CDR2 YNFKEQ.

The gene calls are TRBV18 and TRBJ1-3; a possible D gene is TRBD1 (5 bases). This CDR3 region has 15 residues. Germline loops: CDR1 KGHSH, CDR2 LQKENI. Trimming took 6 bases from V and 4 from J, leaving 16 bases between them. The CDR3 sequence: CASSRPGNTGNTIYF. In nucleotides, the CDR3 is TGTGCCAGCTCGCGACCAGGGAATACCGGAAACACCATATATTTT.

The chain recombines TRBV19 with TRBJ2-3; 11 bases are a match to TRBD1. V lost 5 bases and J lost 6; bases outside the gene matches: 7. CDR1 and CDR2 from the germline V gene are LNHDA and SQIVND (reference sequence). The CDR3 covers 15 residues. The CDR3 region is CASSEGQGASDTQYF. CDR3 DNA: TGTGCCAGTAGTGAAGGACAGGGGGCGTCGGATACGCAGTATTTT. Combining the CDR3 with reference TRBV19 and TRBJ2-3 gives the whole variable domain DGGITQSPKYLFRKEGQNVTLSCEQNLNHDAMYWYRQDPGQGLRLIYYSQIVNDFQKGDIAEGYSVSREKKESFPLTVTSAQKNPTAFYLCASSEGQGASDTQYFGPGTRLTVL.

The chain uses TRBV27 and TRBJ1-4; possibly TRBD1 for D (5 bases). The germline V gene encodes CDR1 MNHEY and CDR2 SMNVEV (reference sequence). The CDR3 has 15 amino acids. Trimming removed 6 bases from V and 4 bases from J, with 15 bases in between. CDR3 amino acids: CASRHPGESNEKLFF. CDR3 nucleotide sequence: TGTGCCAGCAGGCACCCGGGGGAGAGTAATGAAAAACTGTTTTTT.

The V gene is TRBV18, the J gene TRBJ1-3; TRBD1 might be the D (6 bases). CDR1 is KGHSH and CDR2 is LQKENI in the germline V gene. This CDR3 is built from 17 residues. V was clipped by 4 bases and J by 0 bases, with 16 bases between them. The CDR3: CASSLPTGLNSGNTIYF. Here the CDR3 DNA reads TGTGCCAGCTCACTACCGACAGGATTGAACTCTGGAAACACCATATATTTT.